The rows below give T cell receptor beta chains drawn from one sample of a study of Graves' ophthalmopathy and Graves' hyperthyroidism. Each CDR3 protein gets one entry after TCRdb re-called the multiplex PCR reads with MiXCR. The sample has about 1.1 million distinct CDR3 sequences, 35% to 40% seen once. The sequencing input was peripheral blood or thyroid tissue (not recorded which). The origin of the receptors is an adult man with Graves' hyperthyroidism. CDR3s include the opening cysteine and the closing phenylalanine or tryptophan. Fields, in order: D gene, J gene, V gene, CDR3 protein. A D gene is named only where the DNA matches it firmly.

TRBD2,TRBJ2-7,TRBV20-1,CSASGTSGSLSYEQYF
TRBD1,TRBJ1-2,TRBV10-3,CAIHRGGGYTF
NA,TRBJ2-5,TRBV9,CASSVDAEEQETQYF
TRBD1,TRBJ1-5,TRBV2,CASSQTPGQGSNQPQHF
NA,TRBJ2-4,TRBV7-2,CASSLHLGRDGTGDIQYF
NA,TRBJ1-5,TRBV5-1,CASSLGSDNQPQHF
NA,TRBJ1-3,TRBV4-1,CASSQGRGGGNTIYF
NA,TRBJ1-2,TRBV24-1,CATSDNRNIDRHGYTF
NA,TRBJ2-7,TRBV12-3/TRBV12-4,CASTLRSYEQYF
NA,TRBJ2-7,TRBV7-9,CASSFDGSYEQYF
NA,TRBJ2-7,TRBV7-8,CASSQVVGFYEQYF
NA,TRBJ1-5,TRBV3-1,CASSIHNQPQHF
TRBD1,TRBJ1-2,TRBV5-1,CASSSGQGGWYGYTF
NA,TRBJ1-1,TRBV10-3,CAISEPENANTEASF
NA,TRBJ1-3,TRBV12-3/TRBV12-4,CASSLGESRTVSGNTIYF
NA,TRBJ1-4,TRBV7-2,CASSQGPGFYEQYFGPGFF
TRBD1,TRBJ2-7,TRBV7-3,CASNTGTGEYF
NA,TRBJ2-7,TRBV29-1,CSVGRGSQHYALYYEQYF
NA,TRBJ1-1,TRBV2,CASSGGPSYRGNTEAFF
NA,TRBJ1-1,TRBV5-1,CASSPLGGTNTEAFF
NA,TRBJ1-6,TRBV5-4,CASSPQGYGNSPLHF
TRBD1,TRBJ1-1,TRBV20-1,CSPRTGEAFF
NA,TRBJ1-2,TRBV6-5,CASSQPPALGYTF
TRBD2,TRBJ2-3,TRBV29-1,CSVVGLGTTDTQYF
NA,TRBJ1-2,TRBV12-3/TRBV12-4,CASSQRPSGYTF
NA,TRBJ1-6,TRBV7-8,CASRPTLQGYPYNSPLHF
NA,TRBJ1-6,TRBV10-1,CAIGLAGSGNSPLHF
TRBD1,TRBJ1-1,TRBV5-8,CASSSQGAMNTEAFF
TRBD1,TRBJ2-3,TRBV29-1,CSVGGTGGGDTQYF
NA,TRBJ1-5,TRBV2,CASRRRGVNQPQHF
NA,TRBJ2-7,TRBV4-3,CASSIAQGTYEQYF
TRBD1,TRBJ1-5,TRBV7-2,CASRGQAGPGNQPQHF
TRBD1,TRBJ1-2,TRBV19,CASSFDRGGYGYTF
NA,TRBJ1-4,TRBV25-1,CASSEYRGNNEKLFF
NA,TRBJ2-7,TRBV15,CATSRDFGLTYEQYF
TRBD1,TRBJ1-5,TRBV4-1,CASSQTGAQPQHF
NA,TRBJ1-1,TRBV10-3,CASSDRGHGPENTEAFF
NA,TRBJ1-5,TRBV20-1,CSASQDGYQPQHF
NA,TRBJ2-5,TRBV7-3,CASSLGEEGSQETQYF
TRBD1,TRBJ1-2,TRBV29-1,CSAEKGGTGNGYTF
TRBD1,TRBJ1-6,TRBV29-1,CSVQGTGNSPLHF
TRBD1,TRBJ1-2,TRBV29-1,CSVEENRGVYGYTF
NA,TRBJ1-5,TRBV25-1,CASLGTGNQPQHF
NA,TRBJ1-6,TRBV3-1,CASSAKSGENSPLHF
NA,TRBJ1-1,TRBV10-2,CASSEPAPLNTEAFF
NA,TRBJ2-6,TRBV19,CASSTLTPDNYGANVLTF
NA,TRBJ2-7,TRBV20-1,CSAIFEAYEQYF
TRBD1,TRBJ2-7,TRBV7-2,CASNNRGYEQYF
TRBD1,TRBJ2-7,TRBV7-2,CASSLFGQGFEQYF
NA,TRBJ1-3,TRBV5-4,CASSLGQGMVDTIYF
NA,TRBJ1-5,TRBV9,CASSQDYGGNQPQHF
NA,TRBJ2-2,TRBV24-1,CATSAYSWRENTGELFF
NA,TRBJ1-1,TRBV19,CASSIQVVQNTEAFF
TRBD1,TRBJ1-4,TRBV2,CASREEVPGQKLF
NA,TRBJ2-7,TRBV20-1,CSARPRVAGRSHEQYF
NA,TRBJ2-5,TRBV7-8,CASSPDYGGTQYF
NA,TRBJ1-5,TRBV4-1,CASSETVGSNQPQHF
TRBD1,TRBJ1-6,TRBV7-8,CASSSQTGETSPLHF
NA,TRBJ1-1,TRBV30,CAWSVLGRNTEAFF